One sample yielded the 3 T cell receptor beta chains listed below, sequenced in a study of identical twins. MiXCR was run by TCRdb on the 5' RACE reads, yielding one entry per CDR3 protein. The repertoire holds under 1 million distinct CDR3 sequences, about 12% seen once, with around 1.6% in the top ten. The same sample was also used in a study of yellow fever vaccine responses in identical twins.

Sample: PBMCs. The source of these receptors is a woman aged 18-35 years in good health.

The chain recombines TRBV20-1 with TRBJ1-1, with D unclear. The CDR3 extends over 15 amino acids. Trimming stripped 6 bases from V and 1 base from J, with 18 bases between. From germline, CDR1 is DFQATT and CDR2 SNEGSKA (reference sequence). CDR3 protein: CSATLVFTANTEAFF. DNA for the CDR3: TGCAGTGCCACACTAGTATTCACTGCGAACACTGAAGCTTTCTTT.

There are many counts of this clonotype. The junction shows a germline mismatch at one end, possibly a read error. The J gene is TRBJ1-4, the V gene TRBV6-1; D might be TRBD1 (5 bases). Germline CDR1 and CDR2: MNHNS and SASEGT. This CDR3 is built from 14 residues. The chain's CDR3 is CASSPGTTNEKLFF. The CDR3 DNA follows: TGCGCCAGCAGTCCAGGGACAACTAATGAAAAACTGTTTTTT.

The chain couples TRBV6-1 to TRBJ2-7; a weak D match, TRBD1 (6 bases). This CDR3 contains 13 residues. Trimming shortened V by 5 bases and J by 2 bases, and 10 bases separated the two germline ends. CDR1 and CDR2 (germline): MNHNS, SASEGT. CDR3 amino acids: CASSPRTAYEQYV. In DNA, the CDR3 is TGTGCCAGCAGTCCGCGGACAGCCTACGAGCAGTACGTC.